Below, one T cell receptor (beta chain) is given with its context. The sample is drawn from a study of blood T cell repertoires in COVID-19. At the level of the study: PBMCs, B-cell-depleted T cells, or T cells provided the cDNA or gDNA that made up the material.

Original processing methods: Amplification from reference gene primers served as the basis for estimated nucleated cell counts. Here immunoSEQ multiplex PCR was the method, and the copy in TCRdb shows in-frame clones only, minus some. The DNA was the basis for D and trimming; V, J and clone size are from that table. The sample carries fewer than 500,000 clones, around 90% recorded once. Germline V gene lookup returns CDR1 SGHDN and CDR2 FVKESK. V was shortened by 3 bases and J by 6 bases, with 14 bases between the two germline ends. CDR3 length: 15 amino acids. The chain combines TRBV14 with TRBJ1-4, with TRBD1 as a possible D gene (5 bases). The source of this sequence is a woman aged 18-29 years who had recovered from COVID-19. Sequenced material: PBMCs or T cells enriched from blood (not recorded which). CDR3 residues: CASSHLGATHEKLFF. The DNA of the CDR3 is TGTGCCAGCAGCCATTTAGGGGCCACCCATGAAAAACTGTTTTTT.